This TCR beta chain was observed in a study of OX40 agonist ivuxolimab in advanced cancers. Study-wide context: Of mixed ages from about 23 to 85 and averaging roughly 64 years, the group was 65% to 85% male. The eligibility criteria allowed prior anti-PD-1, anti-PD-L1 or anti-CTLA-4 therapy, and around 40% had some.

The data were produced by immunoSEQ multiplex PCR, yet TCRdb's version contains in-frame clones alone and is incomplete. The sample contains tens of thousands of clones, 87% of which appear only once. This clone has a handful of counts. Autoimmune disease history or systemic immunosuppression disqualified patients. The V gene end was trimmed by 0 bases and the J gene end by 7 bases; junction bases not matched to a gene: 13. Looked up from germline, CDR1 is GTSNPN and CDR2 is SVGIG (reference sequence). This CDR3 is 17 amino acids long. V usage is TRBV30 and J usage is TRBJ1-5, with 9 bases matching TRBD1. This sequence was found in an adult with an advanced solid tumor such as melanoma, head and neck, liver or kidney cancer. The source was CD4+ or CD8+ T cells sorted from blood, collected in a trial of the OX40 agonist ivuxolimab. CDR3 amino acids: CAWSVFGTGTFKQPQHF. Written as DNA, the CDR3 is TGTGCCTGGAGTGTATTCGGGACAGGGACTTTCAAACAGCCCCAGCATTTT.